The clone carrying this T cell receptor beta chain was picked up many times. The antigen is not known. The CDR3 end falls 3 residues outside the read, so it is completed with the germline J gene. The data belong to a study of T cell clonality in common variable immunodeficiency. Data came from immunoSEQ multiplex PCR; TCRdb stores just in-frame clones and leaves some out. The sample shows roughly 40,000 clones, none of them appearing just once. This CDR3 comprises 14 residues. Germline trimming cut 3 bases from V and 3 bases from J; bases unmatched to any gene: 5. Germline-derived CDR1 and CDR2 are SGDLS and YYNGEE. Overall study results and limits: Compared with healthy controls, CVID subjects showed increased TCRbeta clonality, mostly in about a third. Repertoire-complication correlations in CVID were limited by patient heterogeneity.

The J gene is TRBJ2-7, the V gene TRBV9; 8 bases are shared with TRBD1. The specimen was peripheral blood mononuclear cells. The sequence was obtained from a person aged 18-70 years in good health. The CDR3 reads CASSAGTGNYEQYF. Incomplete CDR3 DNA: TGTGCCAGCAGCGCCGGGACAGGCAACTACGAG. The full variable domain, completed using reference TRBV9 and TRBJ2-7, is DSGVTQTPKHLITATGQRVTLRCSPRSGDLSVYWYQQSLDQGLQFLIQYYNGEERAKGNILERFSAQQFPDLHSELNLSSLELGDSALYFCASSAGTGNYEQYFGPGTRLTVT.